These 8 T cell receptor beta chains came from one sample sequenced in a study of T cell changes during pregnancy in multiple sclerosis. The method was immunoSEQ multiplex PCR; TCRdb's version includes in-frame clones alone and lacks a portion of them. The table includes 40,000 to 60,000 clones, around 93% detected once. The specimen comprised CD8+ T cells from peripheral blood mononuclear cells, sampled in the second trimester of pregnancy. The receptors come from a female donor with multiple sclerosis, enrolled in a pregnancy study.

The V call is TRBV21-1, the J call TRBJ2-7; no check of the table's D call, TRBD2, against the DNA was made. TRBV21-1 is recorded as a pseudogene. This CDR3 spans 15 amino acids. The CDR3 bases are TGTGCCAGCAGCAAAGGGAGACTAGCTCATTACGAGCAGTACTTC. It yields the protein CASSKGRLAHYEQYF.

This clone was seen repeatedly, ten times or more. The chain employs TRBV6-4 and TRBJ2-3; TRBD2 agrees at 8 bases. Germline V gives CDR1 MRHNA, CDR2 SNTAGT. CDR3 length: 15 residues. V lost 3 bases and J lost 2; bases outside the gene matches: 4. The CDR3 DNA is TGTGCCAGCAGTGAGGGCGGGGGGCCCACAGATACGCAGTATTTT. It specifies CASSEGGGPTDTQYF.

J is TRBJ2-1 and V is TRBV4-1, with 11 bases that match TRBD1. Germline loops: CDR1 MGHRA, CDR2 YSYEKL. The V segment lost 9 bases and the J segment 6 bases; nucleotides outside the gene matches: 1. The CDR3 spans 12 residues. CDR3 sequence reads: CASGTGGNEQFF. DNA for the CDR3: TGCGCCAGTGGGACAGGGGGCAATGAGCAGTTCTTC.

The chain joins TRBV7-9 to TRBJ2-3; perhaps TRBD2 as D (6 bases). The V end lost 1 base, the J end lost 3 bases, and 14 bases lay between the germline ends. CDR3 size: 16 residues. Germline V gives CDR1 SEHNR, CDR2 FQNEAQ (reference sequence). CDR3 DNA: TGTGCCAGCAGCTTAGATTTTGGGGCGGGGACAGATACGCAGTATTTT. Translated: CASSLDFGAGTDTQYF.

The CDR3 DNA sequence: TGTGCCAGCAGCTTCCCAAGCGCGACAGGAGAAGCTTTCTTT. Translated: CASSFPSATGEAFF. The gene calls are TRBV7-9 and TRBJ1-1, with a weak D call TRBD1 (6 bases). Germline V gene sequence: CDR1 SEHNR, CDR2 FQNEAQ (reference sequence). With 3 bases removed from V and 8 bases from J, the gap between germline ends came to 16 bases. This CDR3 region has 14 residues.

The V call is TRBV9, the J call TRBJ2-2, with 9 bases aligning to TRBD2. The CDR3 runs 17 residues. With V trimmed by 2 bases and J by 8 bases, 13 bases remained unmatched. The germline gives CDR1 SGDLS, CDR2 YYNGEE. The CDR3 is CASSVRPGLAPEGELFF. The CDR3 coding sequence is TGTGCCAGCAGCGTCCGCCCGGGACTAGCCCCCGAGGGGGAGCTGTTTTTT.

The chain is built from TRBV9 and TRBJ2-3; D possibly corresponds to TRBD2 (6 bases). The V gene's germline CDR1 is SGDLS and CDR2 YYNGEE. Trimming took 4 bases from V and 0 from J, leaving 12 bases between them. The CDR3 totals 15 residues. CDR3 in amino acids: CASSPFGGSTDTQYF. For the CDR3, the DNA is TGTGCCAGCAGCCCCTTCGGGGGAAGCACAGATACGCAGTATTTT.

This clone has just a few counts. This chain connects TRBV19 to TRBJ1-1, with 7 bases matching TRBD1. V was clipped by 6 bases and J by 1 base; unmatched bases: 5. This CDR3 comprises 14 residues. Germline assignment: CDR1 LNHDA and CDR2 SQIVND (reference sequence). For the CDR3, the DNA is TGTGCCAGTAGGCACCGGGACAGGAACACTGAAGCTTTCTTT. Residues: CASRHRDRNTEAFF.